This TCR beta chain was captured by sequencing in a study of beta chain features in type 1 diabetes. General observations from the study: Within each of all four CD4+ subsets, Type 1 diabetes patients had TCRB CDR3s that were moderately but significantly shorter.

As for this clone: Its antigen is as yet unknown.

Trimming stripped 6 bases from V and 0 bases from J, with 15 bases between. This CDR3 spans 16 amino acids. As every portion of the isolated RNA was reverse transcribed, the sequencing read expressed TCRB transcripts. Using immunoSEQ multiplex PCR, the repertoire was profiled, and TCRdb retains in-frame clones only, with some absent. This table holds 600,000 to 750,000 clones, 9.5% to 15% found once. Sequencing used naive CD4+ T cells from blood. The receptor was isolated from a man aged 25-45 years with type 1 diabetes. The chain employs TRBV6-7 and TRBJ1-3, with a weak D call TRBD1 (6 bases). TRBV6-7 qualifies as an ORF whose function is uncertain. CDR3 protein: CASSPSTGASGNTIYF. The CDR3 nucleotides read TGTGCCAGCAGCCCCTCGACAGGAGCCTCTGGAAACACCATATATTTT.